This T cell receptor (beta chain) was recovered during a study of identical twins. The CDR3 has 17 amino acids. Trimming left V 5 bases short and J 0 bases short, with 22 bases between. Germline CDR1 reads DFQATT; CDR2 reads SNEGSKA (reference sequence). This clonotype was counted at least ten times. MiXCR was run by TCRdb on the 5' RACE reads, yielding one entry per CDR3 protein. This sample has approximately 220,000 distinct CDR3 sequences, with about a tenth found just once. The origin of this receptor is a woman under 30 in good health. The gene calls are TRBV20-1 and TRBJ1-1; D perhaps matches TRBD1 (6 bases). The specimen was memory (CD45RO+) T cells sorted from blood. CDR3: CSALDRNPFLMNTEAFF. CDR3 nucleotides: TGCAGTGCTTTGGACAGAAACCCATTCTTGATGAACACTGAAGCTTTCTTT.